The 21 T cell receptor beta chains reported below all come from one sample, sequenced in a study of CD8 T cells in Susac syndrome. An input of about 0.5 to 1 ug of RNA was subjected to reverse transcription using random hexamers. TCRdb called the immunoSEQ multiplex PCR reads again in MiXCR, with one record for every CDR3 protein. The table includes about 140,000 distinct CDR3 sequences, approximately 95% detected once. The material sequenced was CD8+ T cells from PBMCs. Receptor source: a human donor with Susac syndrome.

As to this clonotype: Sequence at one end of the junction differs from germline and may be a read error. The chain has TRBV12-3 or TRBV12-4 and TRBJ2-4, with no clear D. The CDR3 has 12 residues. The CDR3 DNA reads TGTGCCAGCAGTCCCCTCATCGGGCAGATCGACTTC. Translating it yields CASSPLIGQIDF.

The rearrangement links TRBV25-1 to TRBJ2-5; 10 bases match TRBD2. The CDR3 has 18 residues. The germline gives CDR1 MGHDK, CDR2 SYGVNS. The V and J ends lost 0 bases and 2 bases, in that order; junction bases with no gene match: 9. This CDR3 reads CASSEYFNSGRLQETQYF. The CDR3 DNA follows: TGTGCCAGCAGTGAATACTTCAATAGCGGGAGGTTACAAGAGACCCAGTACTTC.

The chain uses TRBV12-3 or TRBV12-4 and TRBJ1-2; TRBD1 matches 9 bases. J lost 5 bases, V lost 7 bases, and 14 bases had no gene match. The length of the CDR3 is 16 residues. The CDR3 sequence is CASTPGGGTGSYGYTF. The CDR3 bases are TGTGCCAGCACCCCAGGGGGTGGGACAGGGTCTTATGGCTACACCTTC.

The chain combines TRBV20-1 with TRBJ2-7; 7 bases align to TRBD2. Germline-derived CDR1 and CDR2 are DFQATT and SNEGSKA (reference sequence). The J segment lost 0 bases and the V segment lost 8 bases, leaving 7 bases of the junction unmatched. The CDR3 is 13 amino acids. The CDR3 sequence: CSFLAESSYEQYF. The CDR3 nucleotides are TGCAGTTTTCTAGCGGAAAGCTCCTACGAGCAGTACTTC.

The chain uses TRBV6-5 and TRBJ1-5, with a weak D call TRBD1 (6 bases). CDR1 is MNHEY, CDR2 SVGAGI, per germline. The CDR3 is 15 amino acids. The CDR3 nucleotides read TGTGTAGACAGGCATGTCCTGTATCGCAATCAGCCCCAGCATTTT. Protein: CVDRHVLYRNQPQHF.

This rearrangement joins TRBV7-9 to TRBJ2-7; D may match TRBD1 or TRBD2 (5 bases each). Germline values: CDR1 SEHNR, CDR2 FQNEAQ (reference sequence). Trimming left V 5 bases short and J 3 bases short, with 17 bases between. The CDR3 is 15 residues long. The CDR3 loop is CASSAGRDLRYEQYF. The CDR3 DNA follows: TGTGCCAGCAGCGCCGGTCGGGACCTACGCTACGAGCAGTACTTC.

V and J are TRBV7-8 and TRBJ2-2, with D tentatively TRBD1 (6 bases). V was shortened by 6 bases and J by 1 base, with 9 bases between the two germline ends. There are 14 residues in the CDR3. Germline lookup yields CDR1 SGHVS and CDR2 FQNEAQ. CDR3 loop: CASRRQENTGELFF. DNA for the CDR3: TGTGCCAGCAGGAGACAGGAGAACACCGGGGAGCTGTTTTTT.

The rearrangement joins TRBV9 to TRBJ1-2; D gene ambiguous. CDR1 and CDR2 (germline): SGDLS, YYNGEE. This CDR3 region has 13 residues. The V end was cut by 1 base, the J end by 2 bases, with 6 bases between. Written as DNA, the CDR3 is TGTGCCAGCAGCGTAAACGGGAACTATGGCTACACCTTC. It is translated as CASSVNGNYGYTF.

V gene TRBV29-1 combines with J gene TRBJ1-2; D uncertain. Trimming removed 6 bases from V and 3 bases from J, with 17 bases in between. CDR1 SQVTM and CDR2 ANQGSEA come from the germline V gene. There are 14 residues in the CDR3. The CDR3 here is CSVLTQTNYYGYTF. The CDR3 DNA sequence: TGCAGCGTCCTGACCCAAACTAACTACTATGGCTACACCTTC.

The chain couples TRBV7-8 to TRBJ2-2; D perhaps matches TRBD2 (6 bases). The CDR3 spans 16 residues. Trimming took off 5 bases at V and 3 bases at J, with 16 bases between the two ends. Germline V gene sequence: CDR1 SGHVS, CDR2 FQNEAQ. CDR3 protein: CASSPERLAYTGELFF. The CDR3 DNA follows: TGTGCCAGCAGCCCTGAGCGCCTAGCGTACACCGGGGAGCTGTTTTTT. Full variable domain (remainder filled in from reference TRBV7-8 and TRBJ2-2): GAGVSQSPRYKVAKRGQDVALRCDPISGHVSLFWYQQALGQGPEFLTYFQNEAQLDKSGLPSDRFFAERPEGSVSTLKIQRTQQEDSAVYLCASSPERLAYTGELFFGEGSRLTVL.

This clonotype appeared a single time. The CDR3 is CSVIDAITGNTEAFF. CDR3 nucleotide sequence: TGCAGCGTCATAGACGCCATTACAGGGAACACTGAAGCTTTCTTT. The chain uses TRBV29-1 and TRBJ1-1; tentative D call: TRBD1 (5 bases). The CDR3 length is 15 residues. Germline CDR1 is SQVTM and CDR2 is ANQGSEA. V dropped 6 bases and J dropped 1 base, with 18 bases sitting between them.

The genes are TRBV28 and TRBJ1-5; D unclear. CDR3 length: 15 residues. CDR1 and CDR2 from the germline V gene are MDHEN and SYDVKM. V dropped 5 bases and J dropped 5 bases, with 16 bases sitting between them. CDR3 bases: TGTGCCAGCAGTACCGACACCCGTTTCGATCAGCCCCAGCATTTT. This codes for CASSTDTRFDQPQHF.

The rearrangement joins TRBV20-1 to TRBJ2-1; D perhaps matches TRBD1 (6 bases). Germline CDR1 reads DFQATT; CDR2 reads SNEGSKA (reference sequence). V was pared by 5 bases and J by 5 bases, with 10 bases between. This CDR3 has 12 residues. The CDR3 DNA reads TGCAGTGCTCTGTGGACAGACAATGAGCAGTTCTTC. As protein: CSALWTDNEQFF.

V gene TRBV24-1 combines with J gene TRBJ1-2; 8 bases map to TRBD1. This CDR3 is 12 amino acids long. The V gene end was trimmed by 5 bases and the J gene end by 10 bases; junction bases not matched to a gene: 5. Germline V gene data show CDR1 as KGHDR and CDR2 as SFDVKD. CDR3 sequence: CATSGQGSDYTF. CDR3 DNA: TGTGCCACCAGTGGACAGGGGTCGGACTACACCTTC.

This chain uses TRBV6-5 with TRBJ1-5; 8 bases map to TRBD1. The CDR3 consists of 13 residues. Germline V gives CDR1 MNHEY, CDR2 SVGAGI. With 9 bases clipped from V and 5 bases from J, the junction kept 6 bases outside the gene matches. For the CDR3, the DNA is TGTGCCAGTAAGGACAGGGCTGATCAGCCCCAGCATTTT. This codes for CASKDRADQPQHF.

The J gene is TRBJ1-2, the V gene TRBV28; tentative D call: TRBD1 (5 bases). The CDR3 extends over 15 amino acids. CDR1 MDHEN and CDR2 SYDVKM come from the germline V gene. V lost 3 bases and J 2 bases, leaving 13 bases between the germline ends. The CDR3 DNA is TGTGCCAGCAGTTTCCCGGGGACGGGAAACTATGGCTACACCTTC. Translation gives CASSFPGTGNYGYTF.

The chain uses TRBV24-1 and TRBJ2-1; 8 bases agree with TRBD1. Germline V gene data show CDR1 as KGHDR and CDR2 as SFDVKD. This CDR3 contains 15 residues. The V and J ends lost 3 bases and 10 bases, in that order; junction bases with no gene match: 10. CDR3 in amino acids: CATSDKDRVWGEQFF. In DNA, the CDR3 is TGTGCCACCAGTGATAAGGACAGGGTGTGGGGCGAGCAGTTCTTC.

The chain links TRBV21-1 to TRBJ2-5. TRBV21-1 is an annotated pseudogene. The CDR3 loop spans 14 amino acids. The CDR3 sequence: CASSKIRYQETQYF. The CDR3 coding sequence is TGTGCCAGCAGCAAAATACGGTACCAAGAGACCCAGTACTTC.

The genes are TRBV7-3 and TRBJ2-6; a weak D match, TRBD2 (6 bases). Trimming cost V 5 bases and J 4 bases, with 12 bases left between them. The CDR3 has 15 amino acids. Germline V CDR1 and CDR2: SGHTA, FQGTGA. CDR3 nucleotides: TGTGCCAGCAGCCGAGCGGGCGAAGGGGCCAACGTCCTGACTTTC. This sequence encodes CASSRAGEGANVLTF.

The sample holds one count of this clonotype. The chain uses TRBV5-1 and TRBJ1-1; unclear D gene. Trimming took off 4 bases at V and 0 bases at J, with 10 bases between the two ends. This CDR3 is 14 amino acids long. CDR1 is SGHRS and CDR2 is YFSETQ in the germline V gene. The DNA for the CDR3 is TGCGCCAGCAGCCCTGGACCGATGAACACTGAAGCTTTCTTT. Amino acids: CASSPGPMNTEAFF.

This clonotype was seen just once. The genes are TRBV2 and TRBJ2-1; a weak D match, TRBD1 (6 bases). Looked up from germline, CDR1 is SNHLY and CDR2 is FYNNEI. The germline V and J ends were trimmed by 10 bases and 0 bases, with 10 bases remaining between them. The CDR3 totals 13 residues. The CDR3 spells CANRVLSYNEQFF. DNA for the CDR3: TGTGCCAACAGGGTCCTCTCCTACAATGAGCAGTTCTTC.